This TCR beta chain was documented in a study of cytomegalovirus exposure and HLA in healthy donors. Study findings and constraints: It was in a later analysis that TCR association rates were seen to vary by HLA locus, highest for DRB1 and lowest for HLA-C. The authors later linked a missense DCLRE1C variant to TCR beta V- and J-gene trimming.

Germline V gives CDR1 MNHEY, CDR2 SMNVEV (reference sequence). The V and J ends lost 4 bases and 0 bases respectively, with 20 bases between them. CDR3 length: 18 residues. This PCR relied on a set of 60 Vbeta primers and 13 Jbeta primers. The table came from immunoSEQ multiplex PCR; TCRdb's copy has only in-frame clones and leaves some out. The sample holds some 140,000 clones; 73% are singletons and the top ten take 1% to 1.5%. With regard to this clone: Its antigen is undetermined.

The origin of this receptor is a woman in her forties in good health and CMV-seronegative. Sequenced input: PBMCs. The chain couples TRBV27 to TRBJ2-3; maybe TRBD1 (6 bases). CDR3 loop: CASSSYRDTFSSTDTQYF. The CDR3 coding sequence is TGTGCCAGCAGTTCATACCGGGACACATTCTCTAGCACAGATACGCAGTATTTT.